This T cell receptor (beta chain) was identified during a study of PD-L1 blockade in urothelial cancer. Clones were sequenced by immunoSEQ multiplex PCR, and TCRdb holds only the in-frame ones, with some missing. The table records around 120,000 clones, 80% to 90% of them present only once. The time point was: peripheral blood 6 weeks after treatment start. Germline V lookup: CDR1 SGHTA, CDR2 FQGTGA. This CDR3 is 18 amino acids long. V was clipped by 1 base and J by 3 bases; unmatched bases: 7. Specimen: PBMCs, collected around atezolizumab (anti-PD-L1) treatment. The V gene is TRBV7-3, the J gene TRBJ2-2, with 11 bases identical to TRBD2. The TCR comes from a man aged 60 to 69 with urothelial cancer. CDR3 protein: CASSLKARGLADTGELFF. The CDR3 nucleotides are TGTGCCAGCAGCTTAAAGGCTCGGGGACTAGCGGACACCGGGGAGCTGTTTTTT.